This T cell receptor (beta chain) was recorded in a study of blood T cell repertoires in COVID-19. About the study: T cells, B-cell-depleted T cells, or PBMCs supplied cDNA or gDNA.

This CDR3 has 14 residues. The germline CDR1 and CDR2 sequences are SGHRS and YFSETQ. With V trimmed by 7 bases and J by 3 bases, 10 bases remained unmatched. How the authors handled the data: Amplification with reference gene primers provided the estimates of nucleated cell counts. Sequencing used immunoSEQ multiplex PCR; TCRdb keeps in-frame clones, though not all of them. That table gives V, J and clone size, and the DNA gave D and trimming. This table holds over 300,000 clones, roughly 85% found once. This clone has a single count. Material for sequencing was peripheral blood. The chain has TRBV5-1 and TRBJ2-7; 7 bases line up with TRBD2. This clonotype was sampled from a human donor in a cohort sampled during active COVID-19. The CDR3 nucleotides read TGCGCCAGCTCCCCTGCGGGGGAATTCTACGAGCAGTACTTC. Amino acids: CASSPAGEFYEQYF.